A single sample gave rise to the 19 T cell receptor beta chains below, sequenced in a study of shared clonotypes between healthy human individuals. Sequenced by immunoSEQ multiplex PCR; TCRdb stores in-frame clones only, minus some. The sample lists 650,000 to 750,000 clones, about 78% seen once, with about 1.8% in the top ten. The sample was memory CD4+ T cells sorted from blood. Subset noted: CD45RA-negative fraction. These receptors were collected from a woman in her twenties or thirties in good health.

The V call is TRBV4-2, the J call TRBJ2-5; TRBD2 aligns across 9 bases. Germline V gives CDR1 LGHNA, CDR2 YNFKEQ. Trimming cost V 5 bases and J 0 bases; bases outside gene matches: 1. The CDR3 is made up of 14 amino acids. The CDR3 coding sequence is TGTGCCAGCAGCGTAGCGGGAGACCAAGAGACCCAGTACTTC. Protein: CASSVAGDQETQYF.

This chain links TRBV10-3 with TRBJ1-2; the D is unclear. Trimming stripped 7 bases from V and 4 bases from J, with 13 bases between. This CDR3 is 13 amino acids long. Germline-derived CDR1 and CDR2 are ENHRY and SYGVKD. CDR3 sequence reads: CAITPRDGYGYTF. CDR3 sequence (DNA): TGTGCCATCACGCCCCGGGATGGCTATGGCTACACCTTC.

CDR3 protein: CASSRTGGRDNEQFF. CDR3 in DNA: TGCGCCAGCAGCCGGACAGGGGGCAGGGACAATGAGCAGTTCTTC. V and J are TRBV5-1 and TRBJ2-1; 11 nucleotides match TRBD1. The CDR3 runs to 15 residues. Germline V gives CDR1 SGHRS, CDR2 YFSETQ. V lost 4 bases and J lost 5; bases outside the gene matches: 5.

This clone came up once. The rearrangement links TRBV6-5 to TRBJ1-1; possible D gene TRBD1, 6 bases. In germline, CDR1 is MNHEY, CDR2 SVGAGI. The V gene lost 0 bases and the J gene lost 10 bases, with 18 bases spanning the gap. The CDR3 loop spans 15 amino acids. CDR3: CASSYSSAGEKRAFF. The CDR3 region has the DNA TGTGCCAGCAGTTACTCCAGCGCAGGGGAAAAAAGAGCTTTCTTT.

This clone has more than one count but fewer than ten. The chain combines TRBV28 with TRBJ2-2; D may be TRBD1 (5 bases). CDR3 length equals 14 residues. The germline CDR1 and CDR2 sequences are MDHEN and SYDVKM. Trimming shortened V by 4 bases and J by 5 bases, and 11 bases separated the two germline ends. The CDR3 DNA sequence: TGTGCCAGCAGTTGGGGCGCGAGTACCGGGGAGCTGTTTTTT. Protein sequence: CASSWGASTGELFF.

As to this clone: This sample also contains other DNA sequences that code for the same CDR3. The chain couples TRBV11-3 to TRBJ2-7; D is ambiguous. The germline V gene encodes CDR1 SGHNT and CDR2 YENEEA. V was trimmed by 3 bases and J by 3 bases, leaving 9 bases between them. The CDR3 length is 13 residues. CDR3 in DNA: TGTGCCAGCAGCTTCGGGCAGAACTACGAGCAGTACTTC. As protein: CASSFGQNYEQYF.

The chain links TRBV2 to TRBJ1-4; D gene ambiguous. V was pared by 2 bases and J by 7 bases, with 11 bases between. Germline CDR1 SNHLY, CDR2 FYNNEI. CDR3 length: 14 residues. CDR3 residues: CASSENHGSEKLFF. In DNA form, the CDR3 reads TGTGCCAGCAGTGAAAATCACGGGTCTGAAAAACTGTTTTTT.

The chain carries TRBV27 and TRBJ2-1, with 10 bases matching TRBD2. Germline CDR1 MNHEY, CDR2 SMNVEV (reference sequence). V shed 0 bases, J shed 8 bases, and the junction held 10 bases outside the gene matches. There are 17 residues in the CDR3. This CDR3 is CASSLSPAAGGPDEQFF. The CDR3 DNA sequence: TGTGCCAGCAGTTTATCCCCTGCAGCGGGAGGGCCGGATGAGCAGTTCTTC.

The chain has TRBV15 and TRBJ1-5; D is possibly TRBD1 (6 bases). Germline lookup yields CDR1 LNHNV and CDR2 YYDKDF (reference sequence). The CDR3 covers 15 residues. Deletions cut 4 bases from V and 6 bases from J, with 16 bases between. This CDR3 reads CATSKGGSGSQPQHF. The DNA of the CDR3 is TGTGCCACCAGCAAAGGGGGGTCAGGTAGTCAGCCCCAGCATTTT.

This clone was counted once. This chain joins TRBV4-2 and TRBJ2-5; tentatively, D is TRBD2 (6 bases). V lost 8 bases, J lost 4 bases, and 14 bases lay in between. The CDR3 extends over 13 amino acids. Germline CDR1 is LGHNA and CDR2 is YNFKEQ. The CDR3 region has the DNA TGTGCCAGCTCGACGGGAGCTCCAGAGACCCAGTACTTC. Its translation is CASSTGAPETQYF.

This clone was counted between two and nine times. The chain couples TRBV27 to TRBJ2-7; D not resolved. This CDR3 spans 10 amino acids. The V end lost 6 bases, the J end lost 13 bases, and 13 bases lay between the germline ends. Germline loops: CDR1 MNHEY, CDR2 SMNVEV (reference sequence). This CDR3 is CASRNQAGYF. In DNA form, the CDR3 reads TGTGCCAGCAGAAACCAGGCCGGATACTTC.

Turning to this clone: Other DNA sequences within the sample encode an identical CDR3. The gene calls are TRBV2 and TRBJ2-1; no reliable D call. The CDR3 is made up of 11 amino acids. The V and J ends lost 8 bases and 7 bases respectively, with 9 bases between them. Germline assignment: CDR1 SNHLY and CDR2 FYNNEI. This chain's CDR3 is CASSGFNEQFF. The CDR3 DNA is TGTGCCAGCTCTGGGTTTAATGAGCAGTTCTTC.

This chain connects TRBV11-3 to TRBJ2-5, with 7 bases fitting TRBD2. CDR3 length: 14 amino acids. The ends lost 5 bases at V and 4 bases at J; junction bases unmatched: 7. Germline loops: CDR1 SGHNT, CDR2 YENEEA. The CDR3 bases are TGTGCCAGCAGCCCAGCGGGGAAAAGAGAGACCCAGTACTTC. It encodes CASSPAGKRETQYF.

The V and J genes are TRBV6-1 and TRBJ1-1, with 9 positions matching TRBD1. The CDR3 has 14 amino acids. The trim removed 8 bases at V and 0 bases at J, leaving 4 bases unmatched. CDR1 and CDR2 from the germline V gene are MNHNS and SASEGT. The CDR3 reads CASRTGDMNTEAFF. The CDR3 nucleotides read TGTGCCAGCCGGACAGGGGACATGAACACTGAAGCTTTCTTT.

This chain uses TRBV28 with TRBJ1-2; D is unclear. The V gene lost 3 bases and the J gene lost 8 bases, with 13 bases spanning the gap. The germline V gene encodes CDR1 MDHEN and CDR2 SYDVKM. The length of the CDR3 is 13 residues. The CDR3 region is CASSLVSGGGYTF. CDR3 DNA: TGTGCCAGCAGTTTGGTTTCAGGCGGGGGCTACACCTTC.

This clone appeared a few times. The chain joins TRBV19 to TRBJ2-5; 7 bases match TRBD1. CDR1 LNHDA and CDR2 SQIVND come from the germline V gene (reference sequence). Trimming at V came to 5 bases and at J to 2 bases, leaving 5 bases not matched to a gene. The CDR3 length is 14 residues. CDR3 sequence: CASSLQGVQETQYF. In DNA form, the CDR3 reads TGTGCCAGTAGTCTTCAGGGGGTTCAAGAGACCCAGTACTTC.

This clone came up a few times. V and J are TRBV2 and TRBJ2-7; TRBD2 is a possible D gene (5 bases). Per the germline V gene, CDR1 is SNHLY and CDR2 is FYNNEI. This CDR3 contains 11 residues. The V end was cut by 10 bases, the J end by 2 bases, with 9 bases between. CDR3: CATARAYEQYF. The CDR3 DNA sequence: TGTGCCACTGCGAGGGCCTACGAGCAGTACTTC.

V usage is TRBV19 and J usage is TRBJ1-5; 8 bases map to TRBD1. CDR1 is LNHDA and CDR2 is SQIVND in the germline V gene (reference sequence). This CDR3 comprises 16 residues. V gave up 8 bases and J gave up 1 base; unmatched junction bases: 10. This CDR3 reads CASSDAGGRSNQPQHF. As DNA, the CDR3 is TGTGCCAGTTCAGACGCAGGGGGCAGGAGCAATCAGCCCCAGCATTTT.

This clone came up once. The chain links TRBV5-4 to TRBJ1-2; 7 positions agree with TRBD1. The J segment lost 4 bases and the V segment lost 3 bases, leaving 9 bases of the junction unmatched. The CDR3 contains 15 residues. Germline assignment: CDR1 SGHNT and CDR2 YYREEE (reference sequence). In nucleotides, the CDR3 is TGTGCCAGCAGCTGGGATAACAGGGGATCCTATGGCTACACCTTC. Translating gives CASSWDNRGSYGYTF.